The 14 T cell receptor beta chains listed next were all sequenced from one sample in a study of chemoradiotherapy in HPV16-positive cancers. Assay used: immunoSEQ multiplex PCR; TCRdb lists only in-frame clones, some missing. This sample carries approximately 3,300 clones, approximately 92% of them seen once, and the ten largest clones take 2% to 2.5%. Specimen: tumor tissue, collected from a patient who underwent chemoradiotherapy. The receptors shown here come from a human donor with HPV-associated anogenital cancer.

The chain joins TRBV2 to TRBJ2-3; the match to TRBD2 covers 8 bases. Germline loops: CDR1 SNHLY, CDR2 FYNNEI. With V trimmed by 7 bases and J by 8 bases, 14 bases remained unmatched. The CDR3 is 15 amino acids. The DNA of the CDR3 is TGTGCCAGCACCCCGATGCGGGGGGCCGGAGCTACGCAGTATTTT. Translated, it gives CASTPMRGAGATQYF.

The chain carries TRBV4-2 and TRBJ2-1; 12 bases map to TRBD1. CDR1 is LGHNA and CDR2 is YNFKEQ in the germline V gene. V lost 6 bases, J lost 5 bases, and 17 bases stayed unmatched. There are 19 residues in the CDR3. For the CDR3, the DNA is TGTGCCAGCAGGGGCTCCGGGACAGGGGGCGCGAAAGCGAACAATGAGCAGTTCTTC. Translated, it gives CASRGSGTGGAKANNEQFF.

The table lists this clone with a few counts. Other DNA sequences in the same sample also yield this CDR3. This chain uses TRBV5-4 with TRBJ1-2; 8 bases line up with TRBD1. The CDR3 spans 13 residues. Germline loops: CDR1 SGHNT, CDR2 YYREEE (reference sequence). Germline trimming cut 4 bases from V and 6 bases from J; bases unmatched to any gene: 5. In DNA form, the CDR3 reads TGTGCCAGCAGCCTGGACAGGGACAATGGCTACACCTTC. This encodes CASSLDRDNGYTF.

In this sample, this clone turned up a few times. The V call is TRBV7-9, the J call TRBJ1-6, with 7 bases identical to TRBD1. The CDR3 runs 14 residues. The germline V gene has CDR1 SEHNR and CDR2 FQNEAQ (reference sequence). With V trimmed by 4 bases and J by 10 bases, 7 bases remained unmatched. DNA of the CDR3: TGTGCCAGCAGCTCTACAGGGGTTTGGTCACCCCTCCACTTT. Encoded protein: CASSSTGVWSPLHF. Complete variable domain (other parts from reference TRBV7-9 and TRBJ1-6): DTGVSQNPRHKITKRGQNVTFRCDPISEHNRLYWYRQTLGQGPEFLTYFQNEAQLEKSRLLSDRFSAERPKGSFSTLEIQRTEQGDSAMYLCASSSTGVWSPLHFGNGTRLTVT.

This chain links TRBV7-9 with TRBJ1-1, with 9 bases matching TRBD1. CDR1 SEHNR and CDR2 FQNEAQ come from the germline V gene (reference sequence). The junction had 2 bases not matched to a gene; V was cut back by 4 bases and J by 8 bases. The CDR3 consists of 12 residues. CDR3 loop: CASSYGTGEAFF. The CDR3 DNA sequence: TGTGCCAGCAGCTACGGGACAGGGGAAGCTTTCTTT. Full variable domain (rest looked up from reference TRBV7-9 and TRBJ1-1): DTGVSQNPRHKITKRGQNVTFRCDPISEHNRLYWYRQTLGQGPEFLTYFQNEAQLEKSRLLSDRFSAERPKGSFSTLEIQRTEQGDSAMYLCASSYGTGEAFFGQGTRLTVV.

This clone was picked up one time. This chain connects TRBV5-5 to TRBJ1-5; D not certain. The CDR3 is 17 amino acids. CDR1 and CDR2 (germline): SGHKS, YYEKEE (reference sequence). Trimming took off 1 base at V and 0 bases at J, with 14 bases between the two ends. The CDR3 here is CASSLLVVQNSNQPQHF. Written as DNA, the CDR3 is TGTGCCAGCAGCTTGTTAGTTGTCCAAAATAGCAATCAGCCCCAGCATTTT.

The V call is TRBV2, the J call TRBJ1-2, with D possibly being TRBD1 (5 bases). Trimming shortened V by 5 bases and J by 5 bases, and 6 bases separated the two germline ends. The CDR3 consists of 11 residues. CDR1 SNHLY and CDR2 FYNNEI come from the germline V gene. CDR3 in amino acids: CASSSGYGYTF. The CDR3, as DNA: TGTGCCAGCAGTTCAGGGTATGGCTACACCTTC.

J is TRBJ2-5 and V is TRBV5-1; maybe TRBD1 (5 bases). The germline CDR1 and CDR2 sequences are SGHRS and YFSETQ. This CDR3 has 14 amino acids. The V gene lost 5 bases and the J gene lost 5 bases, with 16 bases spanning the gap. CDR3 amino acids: CASRSLFGAETQYF. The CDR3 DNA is TGCGCCAGCAGAAGTTTGTTTGGGGCCGAGACCCAGTACTTC.

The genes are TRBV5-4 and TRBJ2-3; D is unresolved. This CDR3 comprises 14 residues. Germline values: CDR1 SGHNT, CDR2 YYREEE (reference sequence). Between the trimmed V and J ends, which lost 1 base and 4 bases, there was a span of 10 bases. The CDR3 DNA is TGTGCCAGCAGCTTGATATCTGGCCCAGATACGCAGTATTTT. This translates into CASSLISGPDTQYF.

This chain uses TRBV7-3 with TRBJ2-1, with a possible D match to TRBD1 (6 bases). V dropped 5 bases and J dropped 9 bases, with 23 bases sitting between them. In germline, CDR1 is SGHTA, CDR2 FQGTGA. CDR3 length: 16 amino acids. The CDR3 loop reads CASSQGATGRDGEQFF. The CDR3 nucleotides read TGTGCCAGCAGCCAAGGGGCGACAGGTCGGGACGGTGAGCAGTTCTTC.

The CDR3 reads CASSLQPNQPQHF. CDR3 nucleotide sequence: TGTGCCAGCAGCCTCCAGCCGAATCAGCCCCAGCATTTT. The rearrangement links TRBV7-2 to TRBJ1-5; D unresolved. The germline gives CDR1 SGHTA, CDR2 FQGNSA. This CDR3 is built from 13 residues. The V and J ends lost 5 bases and 4 bases respectively, with 9 bases between them.

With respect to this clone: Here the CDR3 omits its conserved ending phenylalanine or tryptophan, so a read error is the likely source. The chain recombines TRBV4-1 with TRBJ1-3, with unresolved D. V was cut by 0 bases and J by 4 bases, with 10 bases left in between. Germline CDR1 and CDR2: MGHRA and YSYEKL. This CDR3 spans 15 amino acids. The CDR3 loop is CASSQDPGSGNTIYV. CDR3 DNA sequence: TGCGCCAGCAGCCAAGATCCCGGGTCCGGAAACACCATATATGTT.

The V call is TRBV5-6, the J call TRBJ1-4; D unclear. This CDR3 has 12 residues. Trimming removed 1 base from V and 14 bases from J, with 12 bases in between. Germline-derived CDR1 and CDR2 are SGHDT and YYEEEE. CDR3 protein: CASSLFEESLFF. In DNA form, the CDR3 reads TGTGCCAGCAGCTTGTTTGAGGAAAGCCTGTTTTTT.

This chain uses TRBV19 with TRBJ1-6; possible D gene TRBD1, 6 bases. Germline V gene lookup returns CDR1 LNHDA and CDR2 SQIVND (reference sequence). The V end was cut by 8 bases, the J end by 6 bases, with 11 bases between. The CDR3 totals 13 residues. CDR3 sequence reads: CASRRQVNSPLHF. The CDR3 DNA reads TGTGCCAGTCGGAGACAGGTTAATTCACCCCTCCACTTT.